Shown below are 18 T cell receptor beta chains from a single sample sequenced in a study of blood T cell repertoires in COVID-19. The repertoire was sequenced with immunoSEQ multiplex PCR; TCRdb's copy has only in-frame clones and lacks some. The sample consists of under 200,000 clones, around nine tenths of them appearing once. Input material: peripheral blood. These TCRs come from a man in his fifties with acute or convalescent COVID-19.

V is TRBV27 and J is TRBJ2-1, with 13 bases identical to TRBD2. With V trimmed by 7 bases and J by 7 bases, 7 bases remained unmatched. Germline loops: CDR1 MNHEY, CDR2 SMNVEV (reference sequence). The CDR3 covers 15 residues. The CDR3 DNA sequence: TGTGCCAGCAACCGACTAGCGGGAGGACGAAATGAGCAGTTCTTC. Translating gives CASNRLAGGRNEQFF.

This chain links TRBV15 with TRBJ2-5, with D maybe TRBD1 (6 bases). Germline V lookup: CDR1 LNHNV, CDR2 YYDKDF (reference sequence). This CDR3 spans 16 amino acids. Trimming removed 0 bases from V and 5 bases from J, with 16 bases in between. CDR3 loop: CATSRESLTGMETQYF. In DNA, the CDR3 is TGTGCCACCAGCAGAGAATCCCTTACAGGGATGGAGACCCAGTACTTC. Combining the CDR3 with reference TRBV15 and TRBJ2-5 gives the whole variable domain DAMVIQNPRYQVTQFGKPVTLSCSQTLNHNVMYWYQQKSSQAPKLLFHYYDKDFNNEADTPDNFQSRRPNTSFCFLDIRSPGLGDTAMYLCATSRESLTGMETQYFGPGTRLLVL.

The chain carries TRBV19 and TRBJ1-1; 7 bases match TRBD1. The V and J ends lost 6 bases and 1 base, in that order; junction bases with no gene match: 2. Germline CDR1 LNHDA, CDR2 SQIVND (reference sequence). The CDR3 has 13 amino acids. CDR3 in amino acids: CASRGQANTEAFF. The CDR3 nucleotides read TGTGCCAGTAGAGGACAGGCGAACACTGAAGCTTTCTTT.

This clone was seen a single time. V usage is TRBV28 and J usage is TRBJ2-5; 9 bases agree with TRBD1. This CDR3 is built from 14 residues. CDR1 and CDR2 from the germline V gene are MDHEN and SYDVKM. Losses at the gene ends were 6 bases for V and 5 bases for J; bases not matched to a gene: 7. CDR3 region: CASSQTGGRETQYF. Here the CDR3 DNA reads TGTGCCAGCAGCCAAACAGGGGGCCGGGAGACCCAGTACTTC.

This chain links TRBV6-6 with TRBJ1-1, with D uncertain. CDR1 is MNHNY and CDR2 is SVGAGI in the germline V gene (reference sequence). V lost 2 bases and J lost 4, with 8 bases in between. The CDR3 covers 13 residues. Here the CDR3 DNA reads TGTGCCAGCAGTTACGGAGCAGCCACTGAAGCTTTCTTT. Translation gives CASSYGAATEAFF.

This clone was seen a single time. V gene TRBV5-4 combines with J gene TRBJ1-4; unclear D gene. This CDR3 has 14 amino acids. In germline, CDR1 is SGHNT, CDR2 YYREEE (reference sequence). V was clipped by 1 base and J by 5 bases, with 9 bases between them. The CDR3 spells CASSLFAANEKLFF. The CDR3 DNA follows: TGTGCCAGCAGCTTGTTCGCCGCGAATGAAAAACTGTTTTTT.

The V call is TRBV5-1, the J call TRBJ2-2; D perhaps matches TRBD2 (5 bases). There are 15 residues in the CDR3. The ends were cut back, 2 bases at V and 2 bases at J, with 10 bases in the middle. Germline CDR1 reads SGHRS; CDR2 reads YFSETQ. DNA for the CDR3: TGCGCCAGCAGCTTTAGGGCGGGTAACACCGGGGAGCTGTTTTTT. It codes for CASSFRAGNTGELFF.

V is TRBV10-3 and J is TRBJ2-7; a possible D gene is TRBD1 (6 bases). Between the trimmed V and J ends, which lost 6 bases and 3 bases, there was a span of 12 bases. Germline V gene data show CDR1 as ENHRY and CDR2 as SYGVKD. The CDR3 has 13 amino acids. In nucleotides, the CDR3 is TGTGCCATCAGCCGGGACATAAACTACGAGCAGTACTTC. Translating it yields CAISRDINYEQYF.

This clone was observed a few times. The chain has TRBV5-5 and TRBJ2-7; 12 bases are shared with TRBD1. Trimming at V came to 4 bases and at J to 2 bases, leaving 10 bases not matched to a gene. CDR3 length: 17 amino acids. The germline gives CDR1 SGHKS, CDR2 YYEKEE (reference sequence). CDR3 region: CASSPGTGGAEAYEQYF. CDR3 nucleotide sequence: TGTGCCAGCAGCCCAGGGACAGGGGGCGCCGAGGCCTACGAGCAGTACTTC.

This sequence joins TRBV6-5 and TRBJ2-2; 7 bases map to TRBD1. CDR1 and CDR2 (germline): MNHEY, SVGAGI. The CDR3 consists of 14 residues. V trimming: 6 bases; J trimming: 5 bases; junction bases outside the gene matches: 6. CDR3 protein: CASSQTGRTGELFF. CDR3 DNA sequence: TGTGCCAGCAGCCAGACAGGGCGGACCGGGGAGCTGTTTTTT.

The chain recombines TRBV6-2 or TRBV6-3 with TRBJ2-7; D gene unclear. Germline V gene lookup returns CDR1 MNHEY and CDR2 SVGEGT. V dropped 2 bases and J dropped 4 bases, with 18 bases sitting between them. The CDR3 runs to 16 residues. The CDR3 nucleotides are TGTGCCAGCAGTTACCACGAGACTCACCCTAAATACGAGCAGTACTTC. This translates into CASSYHETHPKYEQYF.

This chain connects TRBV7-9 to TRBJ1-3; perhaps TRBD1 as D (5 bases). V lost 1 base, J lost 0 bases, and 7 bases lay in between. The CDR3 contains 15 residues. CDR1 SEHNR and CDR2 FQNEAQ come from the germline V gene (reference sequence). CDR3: CASSLGQYSGNTIYF. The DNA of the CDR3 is TGTGCCAGCAGCTTAGGACAGTACTCTGGAAACACCATATATTTT.

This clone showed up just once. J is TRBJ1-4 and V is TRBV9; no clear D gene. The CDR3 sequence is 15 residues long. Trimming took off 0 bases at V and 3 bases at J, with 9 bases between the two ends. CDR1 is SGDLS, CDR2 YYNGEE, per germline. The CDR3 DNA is TGTGCCAGCAGCGTAGCGGGGAGGTCTAATGAAAAACTGTTTTTT. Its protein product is CASSVAGRSNEKLFF.

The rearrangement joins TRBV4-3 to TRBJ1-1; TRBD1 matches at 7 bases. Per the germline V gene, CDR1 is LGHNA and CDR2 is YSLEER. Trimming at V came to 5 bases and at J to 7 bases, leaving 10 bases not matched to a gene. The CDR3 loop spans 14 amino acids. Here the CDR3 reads CASSINQGVSEAFF. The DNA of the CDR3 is TGCGCCAGCAGCATAAACCAGGGGGTGAGTGAAGCTTTCTTT.

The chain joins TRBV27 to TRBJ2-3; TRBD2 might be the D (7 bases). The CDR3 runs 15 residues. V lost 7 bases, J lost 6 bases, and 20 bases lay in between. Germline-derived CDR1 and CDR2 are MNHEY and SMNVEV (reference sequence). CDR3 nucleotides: TGTGCCAGCATCTCGAGGGGGGGCGAGCTGGATACGCAGTATTTT. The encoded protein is CASISRGGELDTQYF.

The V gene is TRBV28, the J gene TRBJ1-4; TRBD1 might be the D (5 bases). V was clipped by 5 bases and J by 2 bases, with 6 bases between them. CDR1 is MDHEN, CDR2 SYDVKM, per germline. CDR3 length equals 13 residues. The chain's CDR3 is CASSGGTNEKLFF. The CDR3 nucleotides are TGTGCCAGCAGTGGGGGGACTAATGAAAAACTGTTTTTT.

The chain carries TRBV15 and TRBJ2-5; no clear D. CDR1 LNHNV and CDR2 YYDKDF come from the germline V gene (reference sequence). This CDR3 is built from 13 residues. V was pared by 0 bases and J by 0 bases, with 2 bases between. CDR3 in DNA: TGTGCCACCAGCAGAGACTACCAAGAGACCCAGTACTTC. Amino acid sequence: CATSRDYQETQYF.

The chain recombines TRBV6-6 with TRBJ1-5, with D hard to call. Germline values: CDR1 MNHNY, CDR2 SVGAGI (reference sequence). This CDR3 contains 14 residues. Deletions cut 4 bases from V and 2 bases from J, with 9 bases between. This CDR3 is CASSSAVGNQPQHF. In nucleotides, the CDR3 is TGTGCCAGCAGTTCCGCAGTTGGCAATCAGCCCCAGCATTTT.